These T cell receptor beta chains were read from a single sample in a study of T-cell memory formation after mild COVID-19. TCRdb ran MiXCR on the 5' RACE reads and lists one entry per CDR3 protein. The sample includes about 620,000 distinct CDR3 sequences, more than 15% of them seen just once. The sample consisted of PBMCs or a T cell subset sorted from them (not recorded which). The receptor source for this set is an adult woman who had mild COVID-19 (a few samples of this study predate the infection). Cell type and time point are not known. The CDR3 runs from the conserved cysteine through the conserved F or W. D genes are given only for firm matches. The size of a clone is reported for some rows only, either as once, few or many, or as a class for expanded clones.

v_call,clone_size,j_call,d_call,cdr3_aa,cdr3_nt
TRBV9,few,TRBJ1-2,-,CASSEGGLGGYTF,TGTGCCAGCAGCGAGGGAGGTTTGGGGGGCTACACCTTC
TRBV5-1,-,TRBJ2-7,-,CASSLGGHSADDEQYF,TGCGCCAGCAGCTTGGGGGGACATTCCGCAGACGACGAGCAGTACTTC
TRBV6-6,-,TRBJ1-5,-,CASSPPVGGGQPQHF,TGTGCCAGCAGTCCGCCGGTTGGGGGGGGCCAGCCCCAGCATTTT
TRBV9,-,TRBJ2-1,-,CASSVSSGSLYGEQFF,TGTGCCAGCAGCGTGTCTTCCGGGAGTCTATACGGTGAGCAGTTCTTC
TRBV19,few,TRBJ2-7,-,CASSTGLPFAYEQYF,TGTGCCAGTAGTACGGGACTTCCCTTCGCCTACGAGCAGTACTTC
TRBV20-1,few,TRBJ2-7,-,CSASPRWRAAEQYF,TGCAGTGCTAGTCCTCGATGGAGGGCTGCCGAGCAGTACTTC
TRBV24-1,-,TRBJ1-2,-,CATSDWRTNYGYTF,TGTGCCACCAGTGATTGGCGAACAAACTATGGCTACACCTTC
TRBV5-1,-,TRBJ2-7,TRBD2,CASRAGGNYEQYF,TGCGCCAGCAGAGCGGGGGGTAACTACGAGCAGTACTTC
TRBV11-2,-,TRBJ2-3,-,CASSLTGVSGDTQYF,TGTGCCAGCAGCTTGACGGGAGTGAGTGGAGATACGCAGTATTTT
TRBV4-1,-,TRBJ1-1,-,CASSQPYRLMNTEAFF,TGCGCCAGCAGCCAACCCTACAGACTAATGAACACTGAAGCTTTCTTT
TRBV6-2/TRBV6-3,-,TRBJ2-3,-,CASSYASSTDTQYF,TGTGCCAGCAGTTACGCCAGTAGCACAGATACGCAGTATTTT
TRBV7-2,many,TRBJ2-5,-,CASSRPQETQYF,TGTGCCAGCAGCAGACCGCAAGAGACCCAGTACTTC
TRBV11-2,many,TRBJ2-7,-,CASSFGPHEQYF,TGTGCCAGCAGCTTTGGACCTCACGAGCAGTACTTC
TRBV12-2,-,TRBJ2-7,-,CASRTGTGSWEQYF,TGTGCAAGTCGCACCGGGACAGGGTCCTGGGAGCAGTACTTC
TRBV24-1,many,TRBJ1-5,-,CATSDSLNQPQHF,TGTGCCACCTCGGACAGCCTCAATCAGCCCCAGCATTTT
TRBV20-1,-,TRBJ1-1,-,CSARRTAGGTEAFF,TGCAGTGCTCGGCGGACGGCCGGGGGCACTGAAGCTTTCTTT
TRBV5-1,-,TRBJ1-2,-,CASSFEAGDYGYTF,TGCGCCAGCAGCTTCGAGGCGGGCGACTATGGCTACACCTTC
TRBV7-9,few,TRBJ2-1,-,CASSTFYNEQFF,TGTGCCAGCAGCACTTTCTACAATGAGCAGTTCTTC
TRBV9,-,TRBJ2-4,-,CASSVSVGRGIQYF,TGTGCCAGCAGCGTATCCGTGGGAAGGGGCATTCAGTACTTC
TRBV23-1,few,TRBJ1-1,-,CATSVKAFF,TGCGCCACCTCGGTAAAAGCTTTCTTT
TRBV4-2,few,TRBJ2-3,TRBD2,CASSQEGLAASSTDTQYF,TGTGCCAGCAGCCAAGAGGGACTAGCGGCTTCTAGCACAGATACGCAGTATTTT
TRBV19,many,TRBJ2-1,-,CASSISQGGYNEQFF,TGTGCCAGTAGTATAAGCCAGGGGGGATACAATGAGCAGTTCTTC
TRBV29-1,-,TRBJ2-1,-,CSVGETEQFF,TGCAGCGTTGGGGAGACTGAGCAGTTCTTC
TRBV4-1,-,TRBJ1-1,-,CASSRGMGFNTEAFF,TGCGCCAGCAGCAGAGGGATGGGGTTCAACACTGAAGCTTTCTTT
TRBV12-3/TRBV12-4,-,TRBJ2-1,-,CASSSVTMRPLERPFF,TGTGCCAGCAGTTCCGTTACTATGCGTCCTCTCGAACGGCCGTTCTTC
TRBV12-3/TRBV12-4,-,TRBJ2-1,-,CASGKGDNEQFF,TGTGCCAGCGGTAAGGGGGATAATGAGCAGTTCTTC
TRBV18,-,TRBJ2-4,-,CASSPPSAKNIQYF,TGTGCCAGCTCACCACCTTCAGCCAAAAACATTCAGTACTTC
TRBV7-9,few,TRBJ1-1,TRBD1,CASSLSTGVMNTEAFF,TGTGCCAGCAGCCTATCGACAGGGGTCATGAACACTGAAGCTTTCTTT
TRBV7-2,few,TRBJ2-7,-,CASSFPEGQQYF,TGTGCCAGCAGCTTCCCCGAGGGCCAGCAGTACTTC
TRBV5-1,few,TRBJ1-5,TRBD1,CASSLGGQKYQPQHF,TGCGCCAGCAGCTTAGGGGGACAGAAATATCAGCCCCAGCATTTT
TRBV3-1,few,TRBJ2-2,-,CASSQITTGPGELFF,TGTGCCAGCAGCCAGATTACAACGGGGCCCGGGGAGCTGTTTTTT
TRBV2,many,TRBJ2-2,-,CASRGARGGELFF,TGTGCCAGCAGGGGAGCCAGGGGCGGGGAGCTGTTTTTT
TRBV14,many,TRBJ1-1,TRBD1,CASSARTGNVYTEAFF,TGTGCCAGCAGCGCACGGACAGGGAATGTGTACACTGAAGCTTTCTTT
TRBV20-1,few,TRBJ2-7,TRBD1,CSAREGQSYEQYF,TGCAGTGCTAGAGAGGGACAGAGTTACGAGCAGTACTTC
TRBV7-8,few,TRBJ1-6,-,CASSSPGTFAGNSPLHF,TGTGCCAGCAGTTCTCCCGGGACCTTTGCCGGCAATTCACCCCTCCACTTT
TRBV6-5,-,TRBJ1-4,-,CASGKLFF,TGTGCCAGCGGCAAACTGTTTTTT
TRBV3-1,-,TRBJ2-1,-,CASSQAQGQPFSGEQFF,TGTGCCAGCAGCCAAGCCCAAGGACAGCCGTTTAGCGGTGAGCAGTTCTTC
TRBV7-2,-,TRBJ2-1,TRBD2,CASSLGLARNNEQFF,TGTGCCAGCAGCCTGGGACTAGCGAGAAACAATGAGCAGTTCTTC
TRBV20-1,few,TRBJ2-1,-,CSASRGRFINEQFF,TGCAGTGCTAGCCGAGGGCGGTTCATCAATGAGCAGTTCTTC
TRBV11-1,-,TRBJ1-2,TRBD1,CASSSGGDRVGGYTF,TGTGCCAGCAGCTCCGGAGGGGACAGGGTTGGTGGCTACACCTTC
TRBV27,-,TRBJ1-4,TRBD1,CASSFSRRDRLEAGEKLFF,TGTGCCAGCAGTTTTAGTCGACGGGACAGGCTCGAGGCGGGTGAAAAACTGTTTTTT
TRBV20-1,-,TRBJ2-5,-,CSATWGVETQYF,TGCAGTGCTACGTGGGGGGTGGAGACCCAGTACTTC